These 6 T cell receptor beta chains originate from one sample sequenced in a study of cytomegalovirus exposure and HLA in healthy donors. The PCR made use of 60 Vbeta and 13 Jbeta primers. Profiled with immunoSEQ multiplex PCR; TCRdb holds only in-frame clones, not every one. The data show about 130,000 clones, with roughly 80% seen just once and 1.2% held by the top ten. What was sequenced was PBMCs. The source of these receptors is a boy aged 5 to 17 in good health and CMV-seronegative.

The V and J genes are TRBV19 and TRBJ2-2; 9 bases are shared with TRBD2. CDR1 LNHDA and CDR2 SQIVND come from the germline V gene (reference sequence). Trimming cost V 2 bases and J 7 bases; bases outside gene matches: 8. CDR3 length equals 16 residues. CDR3 nucleotides: TGTGCCAGTAGTATATCTAGCGGGGCCTGGGGCGGGGAGCTGTTTTTT. Its translation is CASSISSGAWGGELFF.

J is TRBJ2-7 and V is TRBV5-1; TRBD2 agrees at 13 bases. CDR3 length: 14 amino acids. Germline assignment: CDR1 SGHRS and CDR2 YFSETQ. After removal of 1 base from V and 5 bases from J, the junction contained 0 bases not matched to a gene. The DNA for the CDR3 is TGCGCCAGCAGCTTGACTAGCGGGAGGGACGAGCAGTACTTC. Its protein is CASSLTSGRDEQYF.

This chain uses TRBV6-5 with TRBJ2-5; 7 bases line up with TRBD2. The DNA end favors TRBJ2-7, so the J call may be wrong. The CDR3 totals 15 residues. Per the germline V gene, CDR1 is MNHEY and CDR2 is SVGAGI. The CDR3, as DNA: TGTGCCAGCAGTTACCGACGGGGGGAGACCTACGAGCAGTACTTC. It specifies CASSYRRGETYEQYF.

This clone has only a few counts. The chain recombines TRBV7-2 with TRBJ1-1; 7 nucleotides match TRBD1. This CDR3 has 14 residues. V lost 4 bases, J lost 2 bases, and 4 bases stayed unmatched. Looked up from germline, CDR1 is SGHTA and CDR2 is FQGNSA. As DNA, the CDR3 is TGTGCCAGCAGCTACCGACAGGGAAACACTGAAGCTTTCTTT. Protein sequence: CASSYRQGNTEAFF.

This chain uses TRBV9 with TRBJ2-1; 7 nucleotides match TRBD2. Trimming took 0 bases from V and 0 from J; bases not matched to a gene: 6. Germline V gene data show CDR1 as SGDLS and CDR2 as YYNGEE. The CDR3 is made up of 17 amino acids. In DNA form, the CDR3 reads TGTGCCAGCAGCGTAGCCCCTAGCGGCAGCTCCTACAATGAGCAGTTCTTC. The encoded protein is CASSVAPSGSSYNEQFF.

The rearrangement links TRBV5-1 to TRBJ2-1; 9 nucleotides match TRBD2. CDR1 SGHRS and CDR2 YFSETQ come from the germline V gene. The CDR3 loop spans 15 amino acids. V shed 0 bases, J shed 7 bases, and the junction held 5 bases outside the gene matches. CDR3 amino acids: CASSLALAGVNEQFF. The CDR3, as DNA: TGCGCCAGCAGCTTGGCCTTAGCGGGAGTTAATGAGCAGTTCTTC.